This is a list of T cell receptor beta chains from one sample in a study of post-analysis software for immune sequencing data. TCRdb passed the PCR reads through MiXCR, listing each CDR3 protein once. The sample lists approximately 660,000 distinct CDR3 sequences; 59% were seen once. Specimen: blood. The receptors originated from a girl aged 2 to 9 with multiple sclerosis. Each CDR3 is given with its conserved first and last residue.

TRBJ2-7 TRBV5-1 CASSFTQGAGNEQYF
TRBJ2-3 TRBV7-9 CASSLTGLAGENTQYF
TRBJ1-5 TRBV6-6 CASSYGQSGTGFNQPQHF
TRBJ2-1 TRBV28 CASSYRLAGDEQFF
TRBJ2-1 TRBV28 CATQLAERYNEQFF
TRBJ2-3 TRBV5-1 CASSPAKSTDTQYF
TRBJ2-3 TRBV7-6 CASSLSPQPMNTQYF
TRBJ1-2 TRBV28 CASSLGSRAGNYGYTF
TRBJ1-4 TRBV7-9 CASSVTSRPSTNEKLFF
TRBJ1-6 TRBV28 CAGSSPGSGSPLHF
TRBJ2-1 TRBV20-1 CSASLNEQFF
TRBJ2-4 TRBV5-1 CASTQGEKNIQYF
TRBJ2-7 TRBV20-1 CSASLGDGPYEQYF
NA TRBV21-1 CASSNTKLRDRVLNEQYF
TRBJ2-1 TRBV20-1 CSARVNALNEQFF
TRBJ2-5 TRBV7-2 CASSSRGGKAETQYF
NA TRBV29-1 CSVASGRARETQYF
TRBJ2-5 TRBV20-1 CSARDRYEVVQETQYF
TRBJ2-7 TRBV13 CASSLRQGTNEQYF
NA TRBV4-2 CASSRVAGGNEQYF
TRBJ1-2 TRBV12-3/TRBV12-4 CASSLSLGGTGAFRYGYTF
TRBJ2-5 TRBV5-1 CASSSGHPRQETQYF
TRBJ1-2 TRBV4-3 CASSQEIRQAPITNYGYTF
TRBJ1-2 TRBV29-1 CSTANGAPEYGYTF
TRBJ2-7 TRBV20-1 CSAGGQGEQYF
NA TRBV20-1 CSASPSGRKSYEQYF
TRBJ2-1 TRBV15 CATSRVDRDGNEQFF
TRBJ2-7 TRBV7-2 CASSPWEPLWGEQYF
TRBJ1-1 TRBV24-1 CATSRGSWTEAFF
TRBJ2-4 TRBV20-1 CSAREPSLGLAKNIQYF
TRBJ2-1 TRBV6-4 CASSVAGDFNEQFF
TRBJ1-2 TRBV20-1 CSARDRAFGYAF
TRBJ2-1 TRBV12-3/TRBV12-4 CASSFIRGSYNEQFF
TRBJ2-1 TRBV5-1 CASSLGDGNNEQFF
TRBJ1-6 TRBV6-6 CASSRQSGSPLHF
TRBJ2-5 TRBV5-1 CASSLLESQETQYF
TRBJ2-3 TRBV7-3 CASSYGAGATDTQYF
NA TRBV3-1 CASSSGTSGTQYF
TRBJ2-1 TRBV7-3 CASSSSGLAGRYNEQFF
TRBJ2-1 TRBV9 CASTASGRANEQFF
TRBJ2-1 TRBV20-1 CSARGRRGIYNEQFF
TRBJ2-1 TRBV12-3/TRBV12-4 CASHHTGVYNEQFF
TRBJ2-5 TRBV5-1 CASSPRVRNQETQYF
TRBJ2-1 TRBV10-3 CAISESGGKSSYNEQFF
TRBJ2-7 TRBV14 CASSQGVGQYF
TRBJ1-1 TRBV12-3/TRBV12-4 CASSNTGIAAFF
TRBJ2-1 TRBV24-1 CATSDPGGEQFF
TRBJ2-7 TRBV6-5 CASSYSEGTYEQYF
TRBJ2-1 TRBV7-9 CATGQGISYNEQFF